This is a list of T cell receptor beta chains from one sample in a study of blood T cell repertoires in COVID-19. Measured with immunoSEQ multiplex PCR; TCRdb has only the in-frame clones, and not every one. The top ten hold 7.2% of the sample, which has 300,000 to 400,000 clones, about 82% seen once. The sequenced sample was peripheral blood. The receptors stem from a human donor in a cohort sampled during active COVID-19. The CDR3 runs from the conserved cysteine through the conserved F or W. The order of the fields is V gene, CDR3 protein.

TRBV9	CASSPMTGRLEAFF
TRBV13	CASSKTGFEAFF
TRBV7-3	CASSKPGQANEKLFF
TRBV14	CASSSSGFGQFF
TRBV6-5	CASSGRDRVSPLHF
TRBV12-5	CASGLVIQGDTGELFF
TRBV6-4	CASSDDSNTEAFF
TRBV4-1	CASSQGGGYSPSGNTIYF
TRBV6-5	CASRDSGFLPQHF
TRBV5-1	CASSSQGPETQYF
TRBV14	CASSPRGTYTDTQYF
TRBV19	CASSIRVDSPLHF
TRBV5-6	CASSLIRSSYNEQFF
TRBV3-1/TRBV3-2	CASSQQYPGANVLTF
TRBV9	CASSVEDRVGSPLHF
TRBV12-5	CASGSGGNQPQHF
TRBV6-5	CASSTTGGTEAFF
TRBV3-1/TRBV3-2	CASQTAGAPKYF
TRBV12-3/TRBV12-4	CASSSSSNYGYTF
TRBV12-5	CASGDTGGVVYGYTF
TRBV5-1	CASSFATGTNTEAFF
TRBV12-3/TRBV12-4	CASSLTVYGYTF
TRBV5-1	CASSPRAGVTDTQYF
TRBV7-3	CASSSGLEAEQFF